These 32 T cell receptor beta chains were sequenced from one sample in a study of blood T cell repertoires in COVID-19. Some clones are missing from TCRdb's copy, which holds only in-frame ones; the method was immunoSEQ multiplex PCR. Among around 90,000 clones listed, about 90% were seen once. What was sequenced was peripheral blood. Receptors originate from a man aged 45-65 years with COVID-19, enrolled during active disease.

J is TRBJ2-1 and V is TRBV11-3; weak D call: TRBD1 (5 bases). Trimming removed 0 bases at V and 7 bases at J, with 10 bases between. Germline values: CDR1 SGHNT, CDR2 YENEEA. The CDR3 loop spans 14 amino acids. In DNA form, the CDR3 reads TGTGCCAGCAGCTTAGAGAGCGACAGTAATGAGCAGTTCTTC. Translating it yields CASSLESDSNEQFF.

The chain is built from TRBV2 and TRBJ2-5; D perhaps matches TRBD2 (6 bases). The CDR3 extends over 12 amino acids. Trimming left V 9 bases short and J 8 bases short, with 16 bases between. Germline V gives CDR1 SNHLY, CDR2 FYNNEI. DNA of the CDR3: TGTGCCAGTGACCGGACTACTTCCACCCAGTACTTC. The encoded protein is CASDRTTSTQYF. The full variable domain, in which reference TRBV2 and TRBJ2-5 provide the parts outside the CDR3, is EPEVTQTPSHQVTQMGQEVILRCVPISNHLYFYWYRQILGQKVEFLVSFYNNEISEKSEIFDDQFSVERPDGSNFTLKIRSTKLEDSAMYFCASDRTTSTQYFGPGTRLLVL.

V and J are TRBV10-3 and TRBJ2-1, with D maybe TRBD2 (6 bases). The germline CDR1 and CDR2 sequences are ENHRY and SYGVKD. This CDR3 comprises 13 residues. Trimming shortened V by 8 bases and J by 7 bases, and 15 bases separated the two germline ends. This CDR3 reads CAISARLGNEQFF. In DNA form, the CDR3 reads TGTGCCATCTCCGCAAGACTAGGGAATGAGCAGTTCTTC.

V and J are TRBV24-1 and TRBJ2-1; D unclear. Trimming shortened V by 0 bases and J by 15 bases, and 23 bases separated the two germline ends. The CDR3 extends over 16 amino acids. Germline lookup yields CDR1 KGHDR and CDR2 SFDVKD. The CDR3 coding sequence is TGTGCCACCAGTGATTTGTCGGTCACCCGTGAATATTGGTTGTTCTTC. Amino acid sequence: CATSDLSVTREYWLFF.

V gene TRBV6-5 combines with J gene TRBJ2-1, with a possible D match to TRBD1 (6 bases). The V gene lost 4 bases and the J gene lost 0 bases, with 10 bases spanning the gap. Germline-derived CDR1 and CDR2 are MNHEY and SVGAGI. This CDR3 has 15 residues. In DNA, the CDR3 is TGTGCCAGCAGTTCCGACAGGAGCTCCTACAATGAGCAGTTCTTC. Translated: CASSSDRSSYNEQFF.

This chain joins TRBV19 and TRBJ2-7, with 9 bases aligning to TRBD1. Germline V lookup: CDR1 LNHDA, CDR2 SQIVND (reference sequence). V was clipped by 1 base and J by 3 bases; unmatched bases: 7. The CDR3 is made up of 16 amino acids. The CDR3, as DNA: TGTGCCAGTAGTATAGGTGGACAGGGGAAGTTCTACGAGCAGTACTTC. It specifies CASSIGGQGKFYEQYF.

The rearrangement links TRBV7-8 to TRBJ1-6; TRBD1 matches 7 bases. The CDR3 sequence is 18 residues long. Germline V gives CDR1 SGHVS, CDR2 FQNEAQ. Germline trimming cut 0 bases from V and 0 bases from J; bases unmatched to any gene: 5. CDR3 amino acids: CASSLAQGQSSYNSPLHF. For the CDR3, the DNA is TGTGCCAGCAGCTTAGCCCAGGGACAGAGCTCCTATAATTCACCCCTCCACTTT. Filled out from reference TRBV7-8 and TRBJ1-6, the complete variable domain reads GAGVSQSPRYKVAKRGQDVALRCDPISGHVSLFWYQQALGQGPEFLTYFQNEAQLDKSGLPSDRFFAERPEGSVSTLKIQRTQQEDSAVYLCASSLAQGQSSYNSPLHFGNGTRLTVT.

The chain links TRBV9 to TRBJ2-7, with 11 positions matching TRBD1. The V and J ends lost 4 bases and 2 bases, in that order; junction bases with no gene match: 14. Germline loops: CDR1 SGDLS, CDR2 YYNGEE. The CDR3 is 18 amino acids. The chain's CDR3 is CASSPRLPGQGVPYEQYF. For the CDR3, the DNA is TGTGCCAGCAGCCCCCGCCTGCCGGGACAGGGGGTACCCTACGAGCAGTACTTC.

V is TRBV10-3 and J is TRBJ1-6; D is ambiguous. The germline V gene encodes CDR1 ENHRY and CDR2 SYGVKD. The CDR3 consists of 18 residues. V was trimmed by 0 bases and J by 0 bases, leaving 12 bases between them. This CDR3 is CAISESLVPSSYNSPLHF. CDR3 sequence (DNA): TGTGCCATCAGTGAGTCATTGGTCCCGAGCTCCTATAATTCACCCCTCCACTTT.

The CDR3 region is CASRHPSGGEADTQYF. The CDR3 region has the DNA TGCGCCAGCAGACACCCTAGCGGGGGGGAGGCAGATACGCAGTATTTT. This chain uses TRBV5-1 with TRBJ2-3, with 12 bases fitting TRBD2. Germline-derived CDR1 and CDR2 are SGHRS and YFSETQ. Trimming removed 5 bases from V and 4 bases from J; junction bases left unmatched: 8. CDR3 length: 16 residues.

CDR3 coding DNA: TGTGCCAGTACGGCAACAGGGGGCTACAATGAGCAGTTCTTC. Amino acid sequence: CASTATGGYNEQFF. This rearrangement joins TRBV19 to TRBJ2-1; 8 bases align to TRBD1. V lost 7 bases to trimming and J lost 3 bases; unmatched junction nucleotides: 5. This CDR3 is built from 14 residues. From germline, CDR1 is LNHDA and CDR2 SQIVND (reference sequence).

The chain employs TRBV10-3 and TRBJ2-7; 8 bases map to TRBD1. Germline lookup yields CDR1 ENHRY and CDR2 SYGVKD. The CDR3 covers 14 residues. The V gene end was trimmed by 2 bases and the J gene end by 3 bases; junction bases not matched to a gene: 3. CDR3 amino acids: CAISEEQGGYEQYF. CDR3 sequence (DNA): TGTGCCATCAGTGAGGAACAGGGGGGCTACGAGCAGTACTTC.

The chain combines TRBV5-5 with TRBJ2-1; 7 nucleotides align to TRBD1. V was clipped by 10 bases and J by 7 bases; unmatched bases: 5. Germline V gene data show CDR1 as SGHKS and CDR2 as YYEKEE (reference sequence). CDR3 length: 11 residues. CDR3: CAYRGRNEQFF. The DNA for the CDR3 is TGTGCCTACAGGGGACGGAATGAGCAGTTCTTC.

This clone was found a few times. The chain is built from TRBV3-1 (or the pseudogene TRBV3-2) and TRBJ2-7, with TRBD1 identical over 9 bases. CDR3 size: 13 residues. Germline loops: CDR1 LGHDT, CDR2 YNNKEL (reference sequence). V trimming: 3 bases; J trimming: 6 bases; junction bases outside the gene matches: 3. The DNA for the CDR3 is TGTGCCAGCAGCCAGGGACAGGGCTCCGAGCAGTACTTC. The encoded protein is CASSQGQGSEQYF.

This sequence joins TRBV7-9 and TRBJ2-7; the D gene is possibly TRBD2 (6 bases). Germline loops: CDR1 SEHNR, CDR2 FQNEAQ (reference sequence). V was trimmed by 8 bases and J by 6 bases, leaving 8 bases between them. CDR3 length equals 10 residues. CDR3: CASGGFEQYF. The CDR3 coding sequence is TGTGCCAGCGGGGGGTTCGAGCAGTACTTC.

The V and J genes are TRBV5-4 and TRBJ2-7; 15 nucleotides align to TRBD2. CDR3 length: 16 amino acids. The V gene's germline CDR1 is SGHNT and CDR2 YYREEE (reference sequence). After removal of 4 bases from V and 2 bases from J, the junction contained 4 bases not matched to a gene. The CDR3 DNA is TGTGCCAGCAGCCAGGGACTAGCGGGGGGAACCTACGAGCAGTACTTC. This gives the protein CASSQGLAGGTYEQYF.

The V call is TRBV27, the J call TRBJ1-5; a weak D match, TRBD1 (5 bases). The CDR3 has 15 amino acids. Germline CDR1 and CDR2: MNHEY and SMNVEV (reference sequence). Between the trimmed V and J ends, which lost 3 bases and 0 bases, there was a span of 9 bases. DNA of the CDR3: TGTGCCAGCAGTTTTCTGACAGATAGCAATCAGCCCCAGCATTTT. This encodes CASSFLTDSNQPQHF.

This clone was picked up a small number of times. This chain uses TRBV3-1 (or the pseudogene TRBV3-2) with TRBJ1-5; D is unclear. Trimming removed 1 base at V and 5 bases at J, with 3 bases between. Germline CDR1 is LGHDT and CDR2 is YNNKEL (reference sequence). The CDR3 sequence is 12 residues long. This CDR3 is CASSQGHQPQHF. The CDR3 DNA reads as TGTGCCAGCAGCCAAGGGCATCAGCCCCAGCATTTT.

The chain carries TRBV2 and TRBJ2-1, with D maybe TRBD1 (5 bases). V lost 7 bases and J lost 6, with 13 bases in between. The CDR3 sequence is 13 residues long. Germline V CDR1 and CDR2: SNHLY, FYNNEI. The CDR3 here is CASNWGQVNEQFF. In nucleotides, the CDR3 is TGTGCCAGCAACTGGGGCCAGGTCAATGAGCAGTTCTTC.

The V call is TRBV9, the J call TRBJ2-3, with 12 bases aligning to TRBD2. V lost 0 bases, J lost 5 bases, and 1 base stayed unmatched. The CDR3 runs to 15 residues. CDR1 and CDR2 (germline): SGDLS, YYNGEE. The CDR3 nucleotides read TGTGCCAGCAGCGTAGGGGGACTAGCGGGAGATACGCAGTATTTT. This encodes CASSVGGLAGDTQYF.

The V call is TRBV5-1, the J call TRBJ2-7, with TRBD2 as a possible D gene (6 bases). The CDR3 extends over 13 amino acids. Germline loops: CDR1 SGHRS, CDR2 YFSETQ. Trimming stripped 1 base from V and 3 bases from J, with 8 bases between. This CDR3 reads CASSLSGVYEQYF. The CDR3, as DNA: TGCGCCAGCAGCTTGTCGGGGGTCTACGAGCAGTACTTC. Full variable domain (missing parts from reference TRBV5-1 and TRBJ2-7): KAGVTQTPRYLIKTRGQQVTLSCSPISGHRSVSWYQQTPGQGLQFLFEYFSETQRNKGNFPGRFSGRQFSNSRSEMNVSTLELGDSALYLCASSLSGVYEQYFGPGTRLTVT.

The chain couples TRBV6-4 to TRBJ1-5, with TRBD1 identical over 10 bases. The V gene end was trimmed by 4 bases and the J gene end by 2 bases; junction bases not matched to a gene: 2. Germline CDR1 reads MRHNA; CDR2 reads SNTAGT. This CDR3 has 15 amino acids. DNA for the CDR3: TGTGCCAGCAGTGCCGGGACAGGGGGCAATCAGCCCCAGCATTTT. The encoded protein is CASSAGTGGNQPQHF.

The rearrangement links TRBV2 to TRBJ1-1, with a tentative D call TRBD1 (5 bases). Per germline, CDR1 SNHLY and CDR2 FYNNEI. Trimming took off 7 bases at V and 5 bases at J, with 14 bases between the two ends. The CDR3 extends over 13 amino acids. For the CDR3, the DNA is TGTGCCAGCACCGAAGGGGTGGTGACTGAAGCTTTCTTT. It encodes CASTEGVVTEAFF.

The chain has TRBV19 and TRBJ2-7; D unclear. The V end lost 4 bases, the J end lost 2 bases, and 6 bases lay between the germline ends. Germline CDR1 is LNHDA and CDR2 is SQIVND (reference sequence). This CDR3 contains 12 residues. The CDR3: CASSNSTYEQYF. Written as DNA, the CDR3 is TGTGCCAGTAGTAACAGCACCTACGAGCAGTACTTC. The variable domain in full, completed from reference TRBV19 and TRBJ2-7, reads DGGITQSPKYLFRKEGQNVTLSCEQNLNHDAMYWYRQDPGQGLRLIYYSQIVNDFQKGDIAEGYSVSREKKESFPLTVTSAQKNPTAFYLCASSNSTYEQYFGPGTRLTVT.

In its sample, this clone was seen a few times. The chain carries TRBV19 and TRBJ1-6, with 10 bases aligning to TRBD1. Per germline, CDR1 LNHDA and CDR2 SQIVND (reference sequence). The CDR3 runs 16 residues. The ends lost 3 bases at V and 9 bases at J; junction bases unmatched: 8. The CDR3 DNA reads TGTGCCAGTAGTATCCCATCGGGACAGGGGTTTTCACCCCTCCACTTT. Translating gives CASSIPSGQGFSPLHF.

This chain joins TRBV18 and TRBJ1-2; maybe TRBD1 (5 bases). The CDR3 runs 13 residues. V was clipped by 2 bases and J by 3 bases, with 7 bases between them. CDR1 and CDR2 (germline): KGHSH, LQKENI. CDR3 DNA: TGTGCCAGCTCACCATCGACAGACTATGGCTACACCTTC. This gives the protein CASSPSTDYGYTF. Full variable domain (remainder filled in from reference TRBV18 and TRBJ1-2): NAGVMQNPRHLVRRRGQEARLRCSPMKGHSHVYWYRQLPEEGLKFMVYLQKENIIDESGMPKERFSAEFPKEGPSILRIQQVVRGDSAAYFCASSPSTDYGYTFGSGTRLTVV.

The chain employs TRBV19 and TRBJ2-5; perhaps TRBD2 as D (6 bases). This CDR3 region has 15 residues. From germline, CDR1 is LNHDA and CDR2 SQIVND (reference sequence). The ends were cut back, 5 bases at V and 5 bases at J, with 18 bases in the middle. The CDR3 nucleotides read TGTGCCAGTAGTTCAAGAGGAGGGCCCCGGGAGACCCAGTACTTC. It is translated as CASSSRGGPRETQYF. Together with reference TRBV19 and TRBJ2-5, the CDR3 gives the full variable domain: DGGITQSPKYLFRKEGQNVTLSCEQNLNHDAMYWYRQDPGQGLRLIYYSQIVNDFQKGDIAEGYSVSREKKESFPLTVTSAQKNPTAFYLCASSSRGGPRETQYFGPGTRLLVL.

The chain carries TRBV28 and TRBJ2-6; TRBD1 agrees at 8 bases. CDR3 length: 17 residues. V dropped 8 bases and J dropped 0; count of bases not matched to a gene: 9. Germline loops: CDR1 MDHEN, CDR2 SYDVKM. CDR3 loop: CASYGTGYGSGANVLTF. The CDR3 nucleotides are TGTGCCAGCTATGGGACAGGCTATGGCTCTGGGGCCAACGTCCTGACTTTC.

In nucleotides, the CDR3 is TGTGCCGTCGCCGGGACAGGGGCTCTCGAGCAGTACTTC. Amino acids: CAVAGTGALEQYF. V and J are TRBV7-8 and TRBJ2-7, with 10 bases that match TRBD1. Unmatched junction bases numbered 10, after V lost 11 bases and J lost 6 bases. The length of the CDR3 is 13 residues. CDR1 and CDR2 (germline): SGHVS, FQNEAQ.

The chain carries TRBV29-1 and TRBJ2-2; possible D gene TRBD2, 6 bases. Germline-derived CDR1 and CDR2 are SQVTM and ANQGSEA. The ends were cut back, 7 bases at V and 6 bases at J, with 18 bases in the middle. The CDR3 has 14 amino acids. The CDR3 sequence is CSGRAGLPPGELFF. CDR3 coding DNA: TGCAGCGGGAGGGCAGGGTTACCTCCCGGGGAGCTGTTTTTT.

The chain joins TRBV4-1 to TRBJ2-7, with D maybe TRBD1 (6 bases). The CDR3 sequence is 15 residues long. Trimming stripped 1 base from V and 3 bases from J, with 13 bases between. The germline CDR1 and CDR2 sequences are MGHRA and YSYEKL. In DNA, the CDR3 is TGCGCCAGCAGCCAAGGCCGAGGGGGTGACTACGAGCAGTACTTC. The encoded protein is CASSQGRGGDYEQYF.

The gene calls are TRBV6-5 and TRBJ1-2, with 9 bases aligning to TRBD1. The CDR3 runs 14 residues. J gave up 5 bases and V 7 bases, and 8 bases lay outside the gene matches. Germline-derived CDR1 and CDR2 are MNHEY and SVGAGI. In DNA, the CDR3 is TGTGCCAGCAATCCGACAGGGACAGGGTATGGCTACACCTTC. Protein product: CASNPTGTGYGYTF.